This T cell receptor beta chain was found in a study of PD-1 blockade in mismatch repair-deficient tumors. Here immunoSEQ multiplex PCR was the method, and the copy in TCRdb shows in-frame clones only, minus some. The sample carries about 130,000 clones, about 88% recorded once. The CDR3 extends over 16 amino acids. Germline-derived CDR1 and CDR2 are MGHRA and YSYEKL. V lost 0 bases, J lost 5 bases, and 15 bases lay in between. The receptor comes from an adult with mismatch repair-deficient cancer. This specimen consisted of peripheral blood, obtained just under 74 weeks after starting pembrolizumab. The genes are TRBV4-1 and TRBJ2-3; D might be TRBD2 (7 bases). CDR3 amino acids: CASSQDPGGLGDTQYF. The CDR3 DNA reads as TGCGCCAGCAGCCAAGATCCGGGGGGCTTAGGAGATACGCAGTATTTT.